Listed below are T cell receptor beta chains from one sample, sequenced in a study of cytomegalovirus exposure and HLA in healthy donors. Produced via immunoSEQ multiplex PCR; TCRdb's table is partial and in-frame only. The sample contains approximately 120,000 clones, about 84% of which appear only once. Sequenced: PBMCs. The receptor set was obtained from a man aged 35-49 years in good health and CMV-seronegative. Both conserved end residues are part of each CDR3. The D gene is left open where the match is weak. For some rows the clone size is stated as once, few or many, or as a class when expanded; others skip it.

D gene	V gene	clone size	J gene	CDR3 DNA	CDR3 protein
NA	TRBV19	NA	TRBJ2-2	TGTGCCAGTAGTATAATTTCACAGACCGGGGAGCTGTTTTTT	CASSIISQTGELFF
NA	TRBV11-3	NA	TRBJ2-3	TGTGCCAGCAGCTTAGTGCGCTCAGATACGCAGTATTTT	CASSLVRSDTQYF
TRBD2	TRBV7-2	NA	TRBJ2-7	TGTGCCAGCAGCCCCTTAGCGGGGTCGGGCGAGCAGTACTTC	CASSPLAGSGEQYF
TRBD1	TRBV12-5	NA	TRBJ1-1	TGTGCTAGTGGTTTACTTCTACAGGGGCTTATGAACACTGAAGCTTTCTTT	CASGLLLQGLMNTEAFF
TRBD1	TRBV9	NA	TRBJ2-5	TGTGCCAGCAGCTTACAGGGGACGGAGACCCAGTACTTC	CASSLQGTETQYF
NA	TRBV5-1	NA	TRBJ1-1	TGCGCCAGCAGTCCCCAACAGGGCTTCTCCACTGAAGCTTTCTTT	CASSPQQGFSTEAFF
NA	TRBV28	NA	TRBJ1-1	TGTGCCAGCAGCGACCCCAGGGAGGACTACACTGAAGCTTTCTTT	CASSDPREDYTEAFF
TRBD1	TRBV15	few	TRBJ2-3	TGTGCCACCAGCTACGACAGGGGGGACGCTACGCAGTATTTT	CATSYDRGDATQYF
NA	TRBV6-6	NA	TRBJ1-4	TGTGCCAGCGGCCCCGGGTTGGAAAAACTGTTTTTT	CASGPGLEKLFF
NA	TRBV28	NA	TRBJ1-1	TGTGCCAGCAGTTTGGGCAGGGGCACTGAAGCTTTCTTT	CASSLGRGTEAFF
TRBD1	TRBV5-1	NA	TRBJ1-1	TGCGCCAGCAGAGCAGGGGGAGAGACTGAAGCTTTCTTT	CASRAGGETEAFF
TRBD1	TRBV7-9	NA	TRBJ2-5	TGTGCCAGCAGCTTTTCAGGGGGCGTAGAGACCCAGTACTTC	CASSFSGGVETQYF
TRBD1	TRBV6-5	once	TRBJ1-6	TGTGCCAGCAGTTATACAGGGGCTAGTAATTCACCCCTCCACTTT	CASSYTGASNSPLHF
NA	TRBV5-1	NA	TRBJ2-1	TGCGCCAGCAGATACAGTCCGGGGGAGCAGTTCTTC	CASRYSPGEQFF
NA	TRBV14	NA	TRBJ2-1	TGTGCCAGCAGTCTCACCCAGTACAATGAGCAGTTCTTC	CASSLTQYNEQFF
TRBD1	TRBV19	few	TRBJ2-7	TGTGCCAGTAGTCCACGACAGGGTTCCTACGAGCAGTACTTC	CASSPRQGSYEQYF
TRBD1	TRBV19	NA	TRBJ2-7	TGTGCCAGTATGGACAGGGCATACGAGCAGTACTTC	CASMDRAYEQYF
TRBD2	TRBV5-1	NA	TRBJ2-5	TGCGCCAGCAGCTGGGACGGGACTAGCGAAGAGACCCAGTACTTC	CASSWDGTSEETQYF
TRBD1	TRBV5-1	NA	TRBJ1-2	TGCGCCAGCAGCTCCTCCGGCACAGGGGTCTATGGCTACACCTTC	CASSSSGTGVYGYTF
NA	TRBV6-1	NA	TRBJ1-5	TGTGCCAGCAGTGTGGGGGGGGGTTTACGTCAGCCCCAGCATTTT	CASSVGGGLRQPQHF
NA	TRBV10-3	NA	TRBJ1-1	TGTGCCATCGGGCAGGGTCGAGTTGGCACTGAAGCTTTCTTT	CAIGQGRVGTEAFF
TRBD1	TRBV7-2	NA	TRBJ1-2	TGTGCCAGCAGCCCGACAGGGAGCGACTATGGCTACACCTTC	CASSPTGSDYGYTF
TRBD1	TRBV9	few	TRBJ2-7	TGTGCCAGCAGCGCCAGGGACAGGGAAGGCGGCGAGCAGTACTTC	CASSARDREGGEQYF
TRBD2	TRBV7-6	NA	TRBJ2-1	TGTGCCAGCAGCTTGGGACTAGCCGGGAGATACAATGAGCAGTTCTTC	CASSLGLAGRYNEQFF